This T cell receptor beta chain was obtained from a study of blood T cells in healthy people across ages. The CDR3 is 16 amino acids. Through a sample-barcoded 5' primer and a J-beta primer mix, a second PCR was run for roughly 6 to 11 cycles. MiXCR, run by TCRdb on the 5' RACE reads, gives a single entry per CDR3 protein. This table holds approximately 940,000 distinct CDR3 sequences, roughly 48% found once. This TCR was recovered from a man aged 25-45 years in good health. Sequences were obtained from blood. The chain carries TRBV21-1 and TRBJ2-1; the table gives TRBD1 as D, unverified against the DNA. TRBV21-1 is a documented pseudogene. The CDR3 spells CASSGQGPNSYNEQFF. The CDR3 coding sequence is TGTGCCAGCAGCGGGCAGGGACCGAACTCCTACAATGAGCAGTTCTTC.